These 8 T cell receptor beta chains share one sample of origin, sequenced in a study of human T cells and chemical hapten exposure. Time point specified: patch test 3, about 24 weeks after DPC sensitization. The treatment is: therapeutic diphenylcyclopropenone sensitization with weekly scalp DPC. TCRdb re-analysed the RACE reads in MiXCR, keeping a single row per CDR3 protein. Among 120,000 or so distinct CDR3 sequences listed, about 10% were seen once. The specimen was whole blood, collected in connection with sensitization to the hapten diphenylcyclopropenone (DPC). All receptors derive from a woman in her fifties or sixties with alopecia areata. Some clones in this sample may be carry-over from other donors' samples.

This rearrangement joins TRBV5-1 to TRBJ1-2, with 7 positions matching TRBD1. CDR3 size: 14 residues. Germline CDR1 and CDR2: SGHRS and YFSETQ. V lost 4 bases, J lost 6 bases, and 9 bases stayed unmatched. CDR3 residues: CASSGDRDGDGYTF. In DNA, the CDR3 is TGCGCCAGCAGCGGAGACAGGGACGGCGATGGCTACACCTTC.

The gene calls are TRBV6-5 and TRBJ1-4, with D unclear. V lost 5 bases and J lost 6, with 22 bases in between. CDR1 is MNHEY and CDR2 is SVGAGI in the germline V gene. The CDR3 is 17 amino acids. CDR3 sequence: CASSLPAKTSRDEKLFF. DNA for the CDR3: TGTGCCAGCAGTCTACCCGCCAAGACCTCCCGGGATGAAAAACTGTTTTTT.

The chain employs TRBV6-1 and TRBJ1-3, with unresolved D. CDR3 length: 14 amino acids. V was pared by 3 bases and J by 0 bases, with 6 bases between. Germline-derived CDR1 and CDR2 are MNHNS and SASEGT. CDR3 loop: CASSELASGNTIYF. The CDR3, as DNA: TGTGCCAGCAGTGAGTTGGCCTCTGGAAACACCATATATTTT.

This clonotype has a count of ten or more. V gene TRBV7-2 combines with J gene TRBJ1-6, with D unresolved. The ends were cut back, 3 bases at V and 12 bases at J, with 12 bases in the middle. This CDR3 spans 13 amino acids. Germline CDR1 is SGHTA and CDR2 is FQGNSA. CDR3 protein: CASSLADSLPLHF. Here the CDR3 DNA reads TGTGCCAGCAGCTTGGCAGATTCTTTACCCCTCCACTTT.

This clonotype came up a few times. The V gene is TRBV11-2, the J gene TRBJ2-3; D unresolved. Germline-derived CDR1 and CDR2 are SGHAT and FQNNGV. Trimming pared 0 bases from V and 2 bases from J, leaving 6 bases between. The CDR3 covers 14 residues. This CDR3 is CASSLEVITDTQYF. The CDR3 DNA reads TGTGCCAGCAGCTTAGAGGTTATCACAGATACGCAGTATTTT.

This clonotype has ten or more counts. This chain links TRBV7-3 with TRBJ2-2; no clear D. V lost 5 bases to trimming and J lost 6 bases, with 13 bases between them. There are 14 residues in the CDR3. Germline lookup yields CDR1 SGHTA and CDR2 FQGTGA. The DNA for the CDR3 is TGTGCCAGCAGCCCCCAACCAGGTGCCGGGGAGCTGTTTTTT. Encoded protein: CASSPQPGAGELFF.

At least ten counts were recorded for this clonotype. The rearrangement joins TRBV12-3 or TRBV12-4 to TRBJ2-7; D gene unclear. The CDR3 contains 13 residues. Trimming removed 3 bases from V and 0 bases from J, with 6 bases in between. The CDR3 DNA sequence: TGTGCCAGCAGTTTCTCGCACTCCTACGAGCAGTACTTC. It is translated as CASSFSHSYEQYF.

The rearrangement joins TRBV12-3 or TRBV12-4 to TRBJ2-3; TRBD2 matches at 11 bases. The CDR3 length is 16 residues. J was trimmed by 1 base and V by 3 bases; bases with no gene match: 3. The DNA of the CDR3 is TGTGCCAGCAGTTTGGCTAGCGGGGGGTGCACAGATACGCAGTATTTT. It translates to CASSLASGGCTDTQYF.